Below are 25 T cell receptor beta chains sequenced from a single sample in a study of spatial heterogeneity in lung cancer. Regarding time point: sample taken at primary tumor resection. TCRs were sequenced from unsorted whole RNA of tumor, nontumor lung or PBMC. TCRdb reprocessed the 5' RACE reads with MiXCR, giving one entry per CDR3 protein. The table includes roughly 4,600 distinct CDR3 sequences, over 25% detected once. The sample was PBMCs, taken at surgery. Receptor source: a male donor with early-stage non-small cell lung cancer.

This clonotype came up many times. The chain joins TRBV11-2 to TRBJ1-6, with no clear D. Germline V lookup: CDR1 SGHAT, CDR2 FQNNGV. Trimming stripped 4 bases from V and 8 bases from J, with 15 bases between. The CDR3 loop spans 15 amino acids. CDR3 region: CASSYLRVRDSPLHF. CDR3 nucleotide sequence: TGTGCCAGCAGCTACCTCCGGGTCAGAGATTCACCCCTCCACTTT.

J is TRBJ2-5 and V is TRBV2; D unclear. The CDR3 totals 12 residues. Trimming took off 6 bases at V and 3 bases at J, with 8 bases between the two ends. Germline V gene lookup returns CDR1 SNHLY and CDR2 FYNNEI. The CDR3 spells CASSFTEETQYF. In DNA form, the CDR3 reads TGTGCCAGCAGCTTTACGGAAGAGACCCAGTACTTC.

By proportion, this clonotype is medium-sized. The gene calls are TRBV28 and TRBJ2-3; 7 bases align to TRBD2. The CDR3 extends over 14 amino acids. Germline values: CDR1 MDHEN, CDR2 SYDVKM. Losses at the gene ends were 7 bases for V and 6 bases for J; bases not matched to a gene: 10. In DNA form, the CDR3 reads TGTGCCAGCACAATGGGAGGGGAAGGCGATACGCAGTATTTT. Amino acid sequence: CASTMGGEGDTQYF.

The V and J genes are TRBV6-6 and TRBJ1-2; D remains unclear. Germline values: CDR1 MNHNY, CDR2 SVGAGI (reference sequence). Trimming took 3 bases from V and 12 from J, leaving 17 bases between them. This CDR3 is 13 amino acids long. This chain's CDR3 is CASSYPELLNHTF. The CDR3 coding sequence is TGTGCCAGCAGTTATCCGGAACTGCTTAACCACACCTTC.

This clonotype came up many times. V gene TRBV12-3 or TRBV12-4 combines with J gene TRBJ1-5, with 8 bases that match TRBD1. The CDR3 covers 14 residues. Losses at the gene ends were 6 bases for V and 7 bases for J; bases not matched to a gene: 8. The CDR3, as DNA: TGTGCCAGCAGCCCGGACAGGGCCGGGCAGCCCCAGCATTTT. It specifies CASSPDRAGQPQHF.

The rearrangement joins TRBV19 to TRBJ2-1, with 7 bases lining up with TRBD1. The CDR3 spans 13 residues. CDR1 and CDR2 (germline): LNHDA, SQIVND (reference sequence). V trimming: 7 bases; J trimming: 9 bases; junction bases outside the gene matches: 9. The CDR3 bases are TGTGCCAGTAATCAAGACAGGGTGTCTGAGCAGTTCTTC. This translates into CASNQDRVSEQFF.

The table lists this clonotype with many counts. The V call is TRBV20-1, the J call TRBJ2-1; D is perhaps TRBD1 (5 bases). This CDR3 has 12 residues. V was shortened by 4 bases and J by 10 bases, with 14 bases between the two germline ends. Germline CDR1 DFQATT, CDR2 SNEGSKA (reference sequence). DNA for the CDR3: TGCAGTGCTAACGAAGGGGCAGCGGAGCAGTTCTTC. Protein: CSANEGAAEQFF.

This clonotype is deemed medium-sized. The rearrangement links TRBV5-4 to TRBJ2-7; TRBD1 matches at 8 bases. J lost 0 bases, V lost 5 bases, and 7 bases had no gene match. The CDR3 totals 15 residues. Germline values: CDR1 SGHNT, CDR2 YYREEE (reference sequence). The CDR3 nucleotides read TGTGCCAGCAGTCCTCGGACAGGGAGCTCCTACGAGCAGTACTTC. This translates into CASSPRTGSSYEQYF.

This clonotype ranks as medium-sized. The J gene is TRBJ1-5, the V gene TRBV12-3 or TRBV12-4, with D unresolved. The CDR3 loop spans 12 amino acids. V gave up 5 bases and J gave up 7 bases, with 9 bases separating them. The DNA for the CDR3 is TGTGCCAGCAGTGTAACAAGCCAGCCCCAGCATTTT. This codes for CASSVTSQPQHF.

Relative to its sample, this clonotype is large (0.1 to 1%). V usage is TRBV20-1 and J usage is TRBJ2-5, with TRBD2 identical over 10 bases. Trimming removed 0 bases from V and 5 bases from J; junction bases left unmatched: 12. Germline CDR1 DFQATT, CDR2 SNEGSKA (reference sequence). The CDR3 has 17 residues. Here the CDR3 DNA reads TGCAGTGCTAGAGATCTAGCGGGGGCTCGAGGGTTGGAGACCCAGTACTTC. This translates into CSARDLAGARGLETQYF.

By sample share, this clonotype is medium-sized. The chain combines TRBV20-1 with TRBJ1-1; D is possibly TRBD1 (5 bases). Germline loops: CDR1 DFQATT, CDR2 SNEGSKA (reference sequence). V was clipped by 6 bases and J by 1 base, with 12 bases between them. This CDR3 comprises 13 residues. CDR3 DNA sequence: TGCAGTGCCGGCGGACACCCGAACACTGAAGCTTTCTTT. Protein: CSAGGHPNTEAFF.

The V and J genes are TRBV11-3 and TRBJ1-2; TRBD1 matches 8 bases. Trimming removed 5 bases from V and 4 bases from J; junction bases left unmatched: 6. The CDR3 sequence is 14 residues long. Per germline, CDR1 SGHNT and CDR2 YENEEA. The CDR3 spells CASSQDRDGYGYTF. Here the CDR3 DNA reads TGTGCCAGCAGCCAGGACAGGGATGGCTATGGCTACACCTTC.

This clonotype has at least ten counts. The V call is TRBV20-1, the J call TRBJ2-1; 10 nucleotides align to TRBD2. Germline V gene lookup returns CDR1 DFQATT and CDR2 SNEGSKA (reference sequence). This CDR3 contains 16 residues. J was trimmed by 9 bases and V by 0 bases; bases with no gene match: 11. The CDR3 is CSARDSASGRYGEQFF. The DNA of the CDR3 is TGCAGTGCTAGAGATTCGGCTAGCGGGAGATACGGTGAGCAGTTCTTC.

In this sample, this clonotype turned up a few times. This chain connects TRBV6-5 to TRBJ2-7; D is undetermined. Trimming took off 2 bases at V and 2 bases at J, with 13 bases between the two ends. Germline CDR1 is MNHEY and CDR2 is SVGAGI. The CDR3 loop spans 15 amino acids. Here the CDR3 DNA reads TGTGCCAGCAGTTACATGGCAGGTTCGACCTACGAGCAGTACTTC. Translation: CASSYMAGSTYEQYF.

This clonotype was seen a few times. The J gene is TRBJ2-5, the V gene TRBV5-5; 9 positions match TRBD2. Germline-derived CDR1 and CDR2 are SGHKS and YYEKEE (reference sequence). J was trimmed by 5 bases and V by 4 bases; bases with no gene match: 9. CDR3 length equals 15 residues. The CDR3 nucleotides read TGTGCCAGCAGCCCCGAAGCAACTAGCGGGGAGACCCAGTACTTC. It codes for CASSPEATSGETQYF.

In its sample, this clonotype was seen many times. The chain uses TRBV7-2 and TRBJ1-5, with D unclear. V lost 0 bases and J 6 bases, leaving 15 bases between the germline ends. The length of the CDR3 is 16 residues. Per the germline V gene, CDR1 is SGHTA and CDR2 is FQGNSA. CDR3 region: CASSLAGFAKFQPQHF. In DNA, the CDR3 is TGTGCCAGCAGCTTAGCAGGGTTCGCGAAATTTCAGCCCCAGCATTTT.

This clonotype is deemed medium-sized. This chain joins TRBV24-1 and TRBJ2-1; TRBD2 aligns across 11 bases. This CDR3 is 14 amino acids long. J lost 7 bases, V lost 5 bases, and 3 bases had no gene match. In germline, CDR1 is KGHDR, CDR2 SFDVKD. This CDR3 is CATSGLAGRNEQFF. CDR3 bases: TGTGCCACCAGTGGACTAGCGGGGAGGAATGAGCAGTTCTTC.

This chain joins TRBV6-1 and TRBJ1-2; D not resolved. The V and J ends lost 3 bases and 5 bases respectively, with 16 bases between them. The CDR3 is 15 residues long. Per the germline V gene, CDR1 is MNHNS and CDR2 is SASEGT. CDR3 sequence (DNA): TGTGCCAGCAGTGATCCTTCGGCTTCGGTATATGGCTACACCTTC. Amino acid sequence: CASSDPSASVYGYTF.

This sequence joins TRBV5-4 and TRBJ2-5; 10 positions match TRBD2. V trimming: 4 bases; J trimming: 1 base; junction bases outside the gene matches: 7. CDR3 length equals 16 residues. Germline V gene sequence: CDR1 SGHNT, CDR2 YYREEE (reference sequence). The CDR3 nucleotides read TGTGCCAGCAGCCCCGGACTAGCGGACGCCCAAGAGACCCAGTACTTC. Amino acid sequence: CASSPGLADAQETQYF.

This clonotype appeared once. This sequence may be a read error, since a much larger clone differs from it by one base. The chain uses TRBV12-3 or TRBV12-4 and TRBJ2-3; weak D call: TRBD2 (5 bases). CDR3 length equals 14 residues. CDR3 nucleotides: TGTGCCAGCAGGGACGGTTCTAGCACAGATACGCGGTATTTT. Translating it yields CASRDGSSTDTRYF.

V is TRBV19 and J is TRBJ2-1, with 9 positions matching TRBD1. Trimming at V came to 6 bases and at J to 4 bases, leaving 7 bases not matched to a gene. This CDR3 is 15 amino acids long. Germline assignment: CDR1 LNHDA and CDR2 SQIVND (reference sequence). The CDR3: CASSVGQGPYNEQFF. The CDR3 DNA is TGTGCCAGTAGCGTGGGACAGGGACCTTACAATGAGCAGTTCTTC.

As DNA, the CDR3 is TGTGCCAGCAGTTTAAGGATTTTCTACAATGAGCAGTTCTTC. Translation gives CASSLRIFYNEQFF. J is TRBJ2-1 and V is TRBV27; D gene uncertain. Germline CDR1 reads MNHEY; CDR2 reads SMNVEV (reference sequence). Between the trimmed V and J ends, which lost 2 bases and 3 bases, there was a span of 8 bases. The CDR3 loop spans 14 amino acids.

By frequency in the sample, this clonotype is medium-sized. The chain couples TRBV28 to TRBJ2-2, with 7 bases fitting TRBD2. The V and J ends lost 5 bases and 2 bases, in that order; junction bases with no gene match: 8. In germline, CDR1 is MDHEN, CDR2 SYDVKM. The CDR3 covers 16 residues. CDR3 protein: CASSPLLAANTGELFF. The CDR3 bases are TGTGCCAGCAGTCCCCTTCTAGCGGCCAACACCGGGGAGCTGTTTTTT.

This clonotype counts as medium-sized. The CDR3 DNA sequence: TGTGCCAGCAGCCGACGGGACTATGATGAAAAACTGTTTTTT. Translated, it gives CASSRRDYDEKLFF. The gene calls are TRBV5-5 and TRBJ1-4, with D maybe TRBD1 (5 bases). Trimming removed 4 bases at V and 6 bases at J, with 13 bases between. CDR1 SGHKS and CDR2 YYEKEE come from the germline V gene (reference sequence). The CDR3 is 14 residues long.

This clonotype has just a few counts. This sequence joins TRBV5-1 and TRBJ2-5; tentative D call: TRBD1 (6 bases). Trimming stripped 6 bases from V and 5 bases from J, with 23 bases between. Per the germline V gene, CDR1 is SGHRS and CDR2 is YFSETQ. This CDR3 has 16 residues. The CDR3 here is CASTLDSKGGVETQYF. In nucleotides, the CDR3 is TGCGCCAGCACCCTCGACTCAAAAGGGGGAGTGGAGACCCAGTACTTC.